This T cell receptor beta chain was documented in a study of cytomegalovirus exposure and HLA in healthy donors. Primers for the PCR totalled 60 Vbeta and 13 Jbeta. TCRdb keeps only in-frame clones here, not all; method: immunoSEQ multiplex PCR. This sample has 90,000 to 120,000 clones, with over 9.5% found just once. With respect to this clone: Antigen: not known.

Study-level results: A later analysis by the authors found several of the most significant clusters apparently linked to common viral pathogens. Fewer N-insertions than the 666-donor mean were reportedly shown by an Asian-associated ancestry cluster in a later analysis. Cytomegalovirus status was reportedly diagnosed by the classifier with high sensitivity and specificity.

This TCR was recovered from a man aged 35 to 55 in good health and CMV-seropositive. The sequenced material came from PBMCs.

The CDR3 bases are TGTGCCAGCAGCCAAGGCGGGGAGACCCAGTACTTC. Its translation is CASSQGGETQYF. The chain links TRBV14 to TRBJ2-5; a possible D gene is TRBD2 (5 bases). The CDR3 loop spans 12 amino acids. CDR1 and CDR2 (germline): SGHDN, FVKESK. V lost 1 base, J lost 5 bases, and 5 bases lay in between.